Each of the 20 T cell receptor beta chains below was sequenced from the same sample in a study of blood T cell repertoires in COVID-19. Sequenced by immunoSEQ multiplex PCR; TCRdb stores in-frame clones only, minus some. The sample lists approximately 230,000 clones, roughly 88% occurring once. Sequenced: PBMCs or T cells enriched from blood (not recorded which). These receptors were taken from a woman between 45 and 60 years old with acute COVID-19.

This clone was seen once. V gene TRBV2 combines with J gene TRBJ2-1; 8 nucleotides align to TRBD1. Germline V gene sequence: CDR1 SNHLY, CDR2 FYNNEI. V shed 6 bases and J 10 bases; nucleotides not matched to a gene: 8. This CDR3 is 13 amino acids long. The CDR3 here is CASRPGGTSEQFF. CDR3 nucleotides: TGTGCCAGCAGACCAGGGGGCACTTCGGAGCAGTTCTTC.

The rearrangement joins TRBV27 to TRBJ2-1; 8 positions match TRBD1. CDR1 is MNHEY and CDR2 is SMNVEV in the germline V gene (reference sequence). J was trimmed by 12 bases and V by 6 bases; bases with no gene match: 7. The CDR3 loop spans 12 amino acids. CDR3 amino acids: CASSQDRVRQFF. Written as DNA, the CDR3 is TGTGCCAGCAGCCAGGACAGGGTACGGCAGTTCTTC.

The chain carries TRBV28 and TRBJ2-3, with D possibly matching TRBD1 (6 bases). The germline CDR1 and CDR2 sequences are MDHEN and SYDVKM. The V end was cut by 7 bases, the J end by 0 bases, with 17 bases between. This CDR3 has 16 residues. CDR3 in amino acids: CASTSPGQGSTDTQYF. The CDR3 DNA reads as TGTGCCAGCACTTCCCCCGGGCAGGGGAGCACAGATACGCAGTATTTT.

The V and J genes are TRBV18 and TRBJ2-5, with 11 bases that match TRBD1. Germline V gene sequence: CDR1 KGHSH, CDR2 LQKENI. J lost 4 bases, V lost 4 bases, and 5 bases had no gene match. The CDR3 loop spans 15 amino acids. The CDR3 DNA reads as TGTGCCAGCTCACAGATGGGACAGGGGGGAGAGACCCAGTACTTC. It translates to CASSQMGQGGETQYF.

This clone occurred once. The chain employs TRBV2 and TRBJ2-7; 8 nucleotides line up with TRBD2. Germline V CDR1 and CDR2: SNHLY, FYNNEI. This CDR3 region has 16 residues. V lost 4 bases and J lost 3; bases outside the gene matches: 11. The CDR3 DNA reads as TGTGCCAGCAGTGGGTCAGGTCCTCGGGGGGGCTACGAGCAGTACTTC. It translates to CASSGSGPRGGYEQYF.

This clone appeared a single time. This chain joins TRBV29-1 and TRBJ1-1; TRBD1 matches 7 bases. CDR1 is SQVTM and CDR2 is ANQGSEA in the germline V gene. CDR3 length: 12 amino acids. The J segment lost 3 bases and the V segment lost 2 bases, leaving 0 bases of the junction unmatched. Written as DNA, the CDR3 is TGCAGCGTTGAAACAGGGGACACTGAAGCTTTCTTT. It codes for CSVETGDTEAFF.

The chain has TRBV30 and TRBJ1-6; 7 bases align to TRBD1. J lost 6 bases, V lost 0 bases, and 2 bases had no gene match. CDR1 is GTSNPN and CDR2 is SVGIG in the germline V gene (reference sequence). CDR3 length equals 14 residues. CDR3 residues: CAWSVTGFNSPLHF. CDR3 nucleotide sequence: TGTGCCTGGAGTGTGACAGGGTTTAATTCACCCCTCCACTTT.

This clone has a handful of counts. This chain connects TRBV5-1 to TRBJ2-2; 10 bases fit TRBD1. The length of the CDR3 is 16 residues. Per germline, CDR1 SGHRS and CDR2 YFSETQ. Trimming cost V 6 bases and J 5 bases; bases outside gene matches: 10. CDR3 nucleotides: TGCGCCAGCAACTCCGGGACAGGGGATTTTACCGGGGAGCTGTTTTTT. This codes for CASNSGTGDFTGELFF.

The J gene is TRBJ1-6, the V gene TRBV30, with TRBD1 matching over 7 bases. Unmatched junction bases numbered 7, after V lost 2 bases and J lost 6 bases. Germline values: CDR1 GTSNPN, CDR2 SVGIG (reference sequence). This CDR3 contains 15 residues. The CDR3 nucleotides read TGTGCCTGGAGTCAACAGGGGCCCTCTAATTCACCCCTCCACTTT. It translates to CAWSQQGPSNSPLHF.

The rearrangement joins TRBV12-3 or TRBV12-4 to TRBJ2-1; TRBD1 agrees at 7 bases. Trimming at V came to 6 bases and at J to 7 bases, leaving 6 bases not matched to a gene. CDR3 length: 13 residues. For the CDR3, the DNA is TGTGCCAGCAGGCCACAGGGGTTTAATGAGCAGTTCTTC. As protein: CASRPQGFNEQFF.

CDR3 DNA: TGTGCCAGCAGCTCGGGACAGCAGAACTATGGCTACACCTTC. Translated: CASSSGQQNYGYTF. The chain uses TRBV5-6 and TRBJ1-2, with 7 bases fitting TRBD1. V gave up 3 bases and J gave up 2 bases; unmatched junction bases: 4. Germline V gives CDR1 SGHDT, CDR2 YYEEEE. CDR3 length: 14 amino acids.

The chain couples TRBV7-9 to TRBJ1-4; no clear D gene. Germline CDR1 and CDR2: SEHNR and FQNEAQ (reference sequence). The CDR3 is made up of 15 amino acids. Trimming cost V 2 bases and J 6 bases, with 13 bases left between them. The CDR3 DNA reads TGTGCCAGCAGCTTAACTACCGAGGTGGATGAAAAACTGTTTTTT. It is translated as CASSLTTEVDEKLFF.

Only one count was recorded for this clone. The genes are TRBV5-1 and TRBJ2-1; perhaps TRBD2 as D (5 bases). The CDR3 runs to 15 residues. Germline V gene sequence: CDR1 SGHRS, CDR2 YFSETQ. V dropped 4 bases and J dropped 0 bases, with 11 bases sitting between them. CDR3 in DNA: TGCGCCAGCAGCCCATTGGGGAGCTCCTACAATGAGCAGTTCTTC. This codes for CASSPLGSSYNEQFF.

The table lists this clone with a few counts. The chain carries TRBV5-5 and TRBJ1-1, with D perhaps matching TRBD1 (6 bases). Germline V CDR1 and CDR2: SGHKS, YYEKEE (reference sequence). This CDR3 has 14 residues. V was pared by 4 bases and J by 6 bases, with 16 bases between. The CDR3 loop is CASSLAGGAAEAFF. The CDR3 DNA sequence: TGTGCCAGCAGCCTCGCCGGGGGGGCCGCTGAAGCTTTCTTT.

The chain carries TRBV7-9 and TRBJ2-7; D is uncertain. This CDR3 contains 13 residues. Germline CDR1 is SEHNR and CDR2 is FQNEAQ (reference sequence). The V end was cut by 2 bases, the J end by 0 bases, with 5 bases between. CDR3 coding DNA: TGTGCCAGCAGCTTATTCAACTCCTACGAGCAGTACTTC. Translating gives CASSLFNSYEQYF.

The chain couples TRBV9 to TRBJ2-1, with 12 bases lining up with TRBD1. The CDR3 sequence is 15 residues long. The germline V gene encodes CDR1 SGDLS and CDR2 YYNGEE. V was pared by 4 bases and J by 6 bases, with 5 bases of the junction left unmatched. The CDR3, as DNA: TGTGCCAGCAGCCTGGGACAGGGGGCTTCCAATGAGCAGTTCTTC. This encodes CASSLGQGASNEQFF. The full variable domain, in which reference TRBV9 and TRBJ2-1 provide the parts outside the CDR3, is DSGVTQTPKHLITATGQRVTLRCSPRSGDLSVYWYQQSLDQGLQFLIQYYNGEERAKGNILERFSAQQFPDLHSELNLSSLELGDSALYFCASSLGQGASNEQFFGPGTRLTVL.

The chain couples TRBV19 to TRBJ1-6; unclear D gene. V was cut by 6 bases and J by 6 bases, with 15 bases left in between. The CDR3 is 15 residues long. Germline assignment: CDR1 LNHDA and CDR2 SQIVND (reference sequence). Written as DNA, the CDR3 is TGTGCCAGTAGCTACTCGAGAGATTCTAATTCACCCCTCCACTTT. It codes for CASSYSRDSNSPLHF.

The chain joins TRBV3-1 (or the pseudogene TRBV3-2) to TRBJ2-2; D remains unclear. Looked up from germline, CDR1 is LGHDT and CDR2 is YNNKEL (reference sequence). V was cut by 8 bases and J by 0 bases, with 13 bases left in between. The CDR3 contains 15 residues. In DNA form, the CDR3 reads TGTGCCAGCGCGAGGCTACCCGCGAACACCGGGGAGCTGTTTTTT. It specifies CASARLPANTGELFF.

This sequence joins TRBV5-1 and TRBJ1-1, with TRBD1 matching 7 bases. V shed 5 bases and J 6 bases; nucleotides not matched to a gene: 13. In germline, CDR1 is SGHRS, CDR2 YFSETQ. The CDR3 is 15 residues long. CDR3 loop: CASSEEGAFGAEAFF. DNA of the CDR3: TGCGCCAGCAGTGAGGAGGGGGCGTTCGGTGCTGAAGCTTTCTTT.

The rearrangement uses TRBV3-1 (or the pseudogene TRBV3-2) and TRBJ1-5; possibly TRBD1 for D (6 bases). Per the germline V gene, CDR1 is LGHDT and CDR2 is YNNKEL (reference sequence). This CDR3 contains 15 residues. V gave up 1 base and J gave up 2 bases, with 9 bases separating them. As DNA, the CDR3 is TGTGCCAGCAGCCAAGTTTCAGGGGGCAATCAGCCCCAGCATTTT. Protein: CASSQVSGGNQPQHF.